This T cell receptor (beta chain) was retrieved from a study of response to subunit inactivated influenza vaccine (dated by TCRdb to the late 2010s). Background for the entire study: Deep quantitative T cell receptor repertoire profiling was used in the study to track responses to a trivalent subunit inactivated influenza vaccine. Overall study results and their limits: According to the authors, only a limited number of new T cells may be recruited by each seasonal influenza vaccination.

This clonotype was counted only a few times. This clone's antigen is unknown. The input lacks base qualities; no much larger clone sits a single base away. CDR3 length: 14 amino acids, cysteine to phenylalanine. Only the CDR3 DNA is retained, 42 bases long and in frame from the first base. V lost 1 base and J lost 2 bases; the stretch between them is 9 bases long. Per the germline V gene, SGDLS is the CDR1 and YYNGEE is the CDR2. Library method: RT-PCR. Sequencing was performed on an Illumina HiSeq 2500. In-frame beta chains were kept once TCRdb had trimmed the public reads at Q25 with fastp and called clones with MiXCR. Rows matching on CDR3 protein sequence are summarized as one entry with the most common DNA and genes. The sample has 650,000 to 850,000 distinct CDR3 sequences on record, approximately 14% of them singletons. Less than 7% of the sample goes to the ten largest clones.

The rearrangement joined TRBV9 to TRBJ2-5; the D segment could be TRBD2, given 5 matching bases. Source: PBMCs from blood, taken around 14 days before vaccination. This sequence originates from a middle-aged man who received an inactivated influenza vaccine. Donor details come from another sample of the same person, matched by shared clones. The CDR3 protein is CASSVQRGQETQYF. The nucleotide sequence is given as TGTGCCAGCAGCGTACAAAGAGGGCAAGAGACCCAGTACTTC.